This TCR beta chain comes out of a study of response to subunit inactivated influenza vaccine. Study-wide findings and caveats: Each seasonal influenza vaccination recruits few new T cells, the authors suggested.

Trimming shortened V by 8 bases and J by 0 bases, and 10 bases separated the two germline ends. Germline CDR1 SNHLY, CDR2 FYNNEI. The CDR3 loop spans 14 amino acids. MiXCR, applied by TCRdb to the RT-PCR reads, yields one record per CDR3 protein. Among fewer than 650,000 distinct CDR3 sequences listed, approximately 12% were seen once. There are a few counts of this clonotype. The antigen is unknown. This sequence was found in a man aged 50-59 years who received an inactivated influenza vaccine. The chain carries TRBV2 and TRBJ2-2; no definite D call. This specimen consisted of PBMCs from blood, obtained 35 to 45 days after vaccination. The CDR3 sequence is CASLGFANTGELFF. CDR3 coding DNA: TGTGCCAGCTTGGGATTTGCGAACACCGGGGAGCTGTTTTTT.